These 5 T cell receptor beta chains share one sample of origin, sequenced in a study of a mutant IDH1 vaccine in newly diagnosed glioma. Their antigen targets remain unknown. Assay: immunoSEQ multiplex PCR; the TCRdb copy retains only in-frame clones and omits some. The sample has 45,000 to 65,000 clones, roughly 82% seen once. Time point in this sample: week 5, during vaccination. With topical imiquimod, each dose of the vaccine consisted of 300 ug of mutant IDH1 20-mer peptide. This material consisted of PBMCs, taken from a glioma patient whose treatment included an IDH1 peptide vaccine. The source of these receptors is a woman aged 18-29 years with glioma. Some clones in this sample may be carry-over from other donors' samples.

The gene calls are TRBV7-9 and TRBJ2-7; D remains ambiguous. CDR3 size: 12 residues. Looked up from germline, CDR1 is SEHNR and CDR2 is FQNEAQ (reference sequence). Trimming took 4 bases from V and 7 from J, leaving 11 bases between them. DNA of the CDR3: TGTGCCAGCAGCTCGGACCTTGTTGAGCAGTACTTC. Its protein is CASSSDLVEQYF.

The chain couples TRBV11-2 to TRBJ1-1; no reliable D call. Germline V lookup: CDR1 SGHAT, CDR2 FQNNGV. V was trimmed by 5 bases and J by 1 base, leaving 17 bases between them. The CDR3 covers 16 residues. DNA for the CDR3: TGTGCCAGCAGCATAAGCTCCGGGGTACCGAACACTGAAGCTTTCTTT. Translation gives CASSISSGVPNTEAFF. Full variable domain (missing parts from reference TRBV11-2 and TRBJ1-1): EAGVAQSPRYKIIEKRQSVAFWCNPISGHATLYWYQQILGQGPKLLIQFQNNGVVDDSQLPKDRFSAERLKGVDSTLKIQPAKLEDSAVYLCASSISSGVPNTEAFFGQGTRLTVV.

The gene calls are TRBV27 and TRBJ2-7, with a possible D match to TRBD1 (6 bases). There are 15 residues in the CDR3. The V gene's germline CDR1 is MNHEY and CDR2 SMNVEV (reference sequence). V was pared by 2 bases and J by 5 bases, with 16 bases between. CDR3 amino acids: CASSLSSQGKNEQYF. For the CDR3, the DNA is TGTGCCAGCAGTTTAAGTTCACAGGGCAAGAACGAGCAGTACTTC.

V gene TRBV4-1 combines with J gene TRBJ1-1; D may be TRBD1 (5 bases). Germline V CDR1 and CDR2: MGHRA, YSYEKL. The V gene lost 0 bases and the J gene lost 10 bases, with 12 bases spanning the gap. The CDR3 sequence is 13 residues long. Here the CDR3 DNA reads TGCGCCAGCAGCCAAGATCGGGCAGGGCGAGCTTTCTTT. Protein: CASSQDRAGRAFF.

Written as DNA, the CDR3 is TGCGCCAGCAGTTTTCCGGCAGATACGCAGTATTTT. It yields the protein CASSFPADTQYF. The gene calls are TRBV10-2 and TRBJ2-3; D call uncertain. Germline V gene data show CDR1 as WSHSY and CDR2 as SAAADI. Trimming removed 5 bases from V and 4 bases from J, with 7 bases in between. The length of the CDR3 is 12 residues.